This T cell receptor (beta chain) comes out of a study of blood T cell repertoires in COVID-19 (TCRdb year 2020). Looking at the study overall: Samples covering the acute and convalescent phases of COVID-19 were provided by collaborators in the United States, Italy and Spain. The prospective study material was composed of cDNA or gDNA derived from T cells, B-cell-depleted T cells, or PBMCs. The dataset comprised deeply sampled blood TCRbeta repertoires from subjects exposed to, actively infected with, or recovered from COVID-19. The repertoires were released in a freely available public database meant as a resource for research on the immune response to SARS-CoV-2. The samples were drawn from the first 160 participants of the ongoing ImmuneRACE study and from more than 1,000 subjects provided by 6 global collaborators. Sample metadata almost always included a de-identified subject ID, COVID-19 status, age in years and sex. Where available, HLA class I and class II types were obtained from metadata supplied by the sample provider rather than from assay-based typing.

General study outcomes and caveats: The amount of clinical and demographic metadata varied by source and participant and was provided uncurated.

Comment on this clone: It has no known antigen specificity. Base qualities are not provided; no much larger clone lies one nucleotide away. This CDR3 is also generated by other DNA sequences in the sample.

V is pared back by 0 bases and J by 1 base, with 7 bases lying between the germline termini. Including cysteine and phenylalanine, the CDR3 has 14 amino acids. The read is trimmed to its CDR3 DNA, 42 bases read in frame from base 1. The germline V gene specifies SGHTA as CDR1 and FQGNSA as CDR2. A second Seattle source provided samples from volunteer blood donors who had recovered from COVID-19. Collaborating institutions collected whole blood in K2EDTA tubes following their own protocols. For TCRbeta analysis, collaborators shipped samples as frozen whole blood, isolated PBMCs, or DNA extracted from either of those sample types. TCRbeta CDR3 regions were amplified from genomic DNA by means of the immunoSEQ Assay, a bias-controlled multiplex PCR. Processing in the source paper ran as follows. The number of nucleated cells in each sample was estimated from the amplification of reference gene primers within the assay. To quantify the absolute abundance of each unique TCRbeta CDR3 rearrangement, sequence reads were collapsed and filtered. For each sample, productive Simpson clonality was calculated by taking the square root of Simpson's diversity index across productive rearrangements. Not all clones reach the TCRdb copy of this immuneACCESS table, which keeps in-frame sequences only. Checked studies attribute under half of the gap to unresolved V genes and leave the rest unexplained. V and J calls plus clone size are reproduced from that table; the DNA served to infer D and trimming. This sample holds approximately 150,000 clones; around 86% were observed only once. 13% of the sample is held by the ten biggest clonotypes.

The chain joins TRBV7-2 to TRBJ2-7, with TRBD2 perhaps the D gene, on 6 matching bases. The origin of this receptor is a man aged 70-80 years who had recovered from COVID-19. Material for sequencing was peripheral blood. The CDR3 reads CASSLAGTSYEQYF. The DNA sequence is TGTGCCAGCAGCTTAGCGGGGACTTCCTACGAGCAGTACTTC.